The present T cell receptor beta chain was sequenced within a study of post-analysis software for immune sequencing data. As for the study in general: Disease trajectories encompassed relapsing-remitting, secondary progressive and progressive-relapsing multiple sclerosis. Study-level points and caveats: Four or five TRBV segments, TRBV5-6, TRBV5-1 and TRBV20-1 among them, were found more frequent in patients than controls.

This clonotype was seen at least ten times. Its antigen is currently unknown. cDNA libraries of TCR beta carried unique molecular identifiers. Input of roughly 0.9 to 11 million T cells yielded a few hundred thousand cDNA molecules. TCRdb recomputed calls from the PCR reads with MiXCR, one row per CDR3 protein. The data contain about 540,000 distinct CDR3 sequences, around a third of them seen just once; the ten biggest clones take up 4.5% to 7.5%. V dropped 2 bases and J dropped 0 bases, with 8 bases sitting between them. The CDR3 spans 16 residues. Germline V gene sequence: CDR1 SGHAT, CDR2 FQNNGV. The TCR sequence derives from a girl between 2 and 17 years old with multiple sclerosis. The J gene is TRBJ2-6, the V gene TRBV11-2, with a tentative D call TRBD2 (5 bases). Sequencing input: blood. CDR3: CASSLQGSSGANVLTF. The CDR3 DNA follows: TGTGCCAGCAGCTTACAAGGGAGCTCTGGGGCCAACGTCCTGACTTTC.